This TCR beta chain emerged from a study of vaccination effects on CD4 cells after COVID-19. V dropped 4 bases and J dropped 5 bases, with 11 bases sitting between them. The length of the CDR3 is 13 residues. The germline CDR1 and CDR2 sequences are SNHLY and FYNNEI. Here immunoSEQ multiplex PCR was the method, and the copy in TCRdb shows in-frame clones only, minus some. This sample yields 40,000 to 50,000 clones, of which roughly 70% are seen a single time; about 25% belongs to the top ten. This clone is labeled as medium-sized (0.01 to 0.1%). What it recognizes is unknown. Before sequencing took place, the ViraFEST assay used viral peptide pools to expand antigen-specific CD4+ T cells. Researchers isolated CD4+ T cells once less than 13 days of culture had elapsed. Nucleocapsid antibody tests were negative, and the vaccine recipients had no prior SARS-CoV-2 infection. On both days 3 and 7, half of the culture medium was replaced with IL-2 medium.

The study's findings and limits: Few convalescent patients were included, and no early post-infection timepoints were sampled. Infection- and vaccine-induced clones contracted markedly late after vaccination.

The sequenced sample was CD4+ T cells from PBMCs cultured with HCoV-OC43 spike peptides, obtained before COVID-19 vaccination. Subset of the sample: HCoV-OC43 spike overlapping peptide pool stimulation. V gene TRBV2 combines with J gene TRBJ2-5, with a possible D match to TRBD1 (6 bases). The source is a human donor who received a COVID-19 vaccine. CDR3 nucleotides: TGTGCCAGCAGTGCAGGGGCAGGGGAGACCCAGTACTTC. It specifies CASSAGAGETQYF. Complete variable domain (other parts from reference TRBV2 and TRBJ2-5): EPEVTQTPSHQVTQMGQEVILRCVPISNHLYFYWYRQILGQKVEFLVSFYNNEISEKSEIFDDQFSVERPDGSNFTLKIRSTKLEDSAMYFCASSAGAGETQYFGPGTRLLVL.